This T cell receptor beta chain emerged from a study of identical twins. Study-level points and caveats: Part of the zero-insertion signal could reflect confounding by invariant MAIT and iNKT cells.

In TCRdb, the 5' RACE reads were re-called with MiXCR into one record per CDR3 protein. Here the sample spans a few hundred thousand distinct CDR3 sequences, less than 20% being singletons. Comment on this clonotype: Its antigen remains unidentified.

The length of the CDR3 is 16 residues. Germline V lookup: CDR1 MRHNA, CDR2 SNTAGT. Trimming removed 9 bases at V and 3 bases at J, with 23 bases between. The source is a man aged 50 to 59 in good health. V is TRBV6-4 and J is TRBJ1-2, with TRBD1 as a possible D gene (5 bases). The material sequenced was naive T cells sorted from blood. DNA of the CDR3: TGTGCCAGTAAACGGGACCCTCTCATCGATGACTATGGCTACACCTTC. Protein sequence: CASKRDPLIDDYGYTF.